This T cell receptor beta chain emerged from a study of T cells in Graves' hyperthyroidism and ophthalmopathy. Points from the study as a whole: Researchers found most expanded thyroid clonotypes above 0.001 in blood as well. Stable hyperthyroidism was separated from ophthalmopathy by a model based on 13 V-J features.

Trimming removed 5 bases from V and 6 bases from J; junction bases left unmatched: 9. From germline, CDR1 is SGHAT and CDR2 FQNNGV. This CDR3 is 14 amino acids long. Based on clinical symptoms, serum thyroxine and TRAb, thyroid ultrasound and orbital computed tomography, diagnoses were reached. Fresh 10 ml peripheral blood yielded PBMCs. This clonotype showed up many times. Its target is not known. RNA transcripts provided the source from which TCR beta CDR3 regions were amplified. TCR CDR3 underwent first-round RT-PCR with the HTBI primer set. In TCRdb, the multiplex PCR reads were re-called with MiXCR into one record per CDR3 protein. The sample yields approximately 360,000 distinct CDR3 sequences, 15% to 19% seen once.

Sequencing was performed on blood. V usage is TRBV11-2 and J usage is TRBJ2-7; 8 nucleotides agree with TRBD2. This receptor was obtained from a woman aged 18-29 years with Graves' hyperthyroidism that later progressed to Graves' ophthalmopathy. The CDR3 DNA reads as TGTGCCAGCAGCCAGCGGGAGCCTTCGGGCGAGCAGTACTTC. Protein: CASSQREPSGEQYF.